These 2 T cell receptor beta chains share one sample of origin, sequenced in a study of T-cell reconstitution after alpha-beta-depleted transplantation in children. Preparation of the TCRbeta library was carried out with unique molecular identifiers. MiXCR, run by TCRdb on the PCR reads, gives a single entry per CDR3 protein. In the table there are 330,000 or so distinct CDR3 sequences, around 7.3% of which are singletons. Findings and limits, study-wide: Diversity and T-cell counts at one year after transplant derived mostly from new T cells.

No antigen is known for these receptors. The sequences come from peripheral blood, collected 360 days after TCRalphabeta/CD19-depleted stem cell transplant. Receptor source: a female patient under 10 years old who had a stem cell transplant for Fanconi anemia, so the T cells may come from the graft donor.

This clonotype has a count of ten or more. J is TRBJ2-3 and V is TRBV11-1; 7 nucleotides line up with TRBD1. CDR3 length: 20 residues. Germline V gene sequence: CDR1 SGHAT, CDR2 FQDESV (reference sequence). V lost 1 base and J lost 2; bases outside the gene matches: 18. The chain's CDR3 is CASSLEIRRDSNLYTDTQYF. The CDR3 DNA follows: TGTGCCAGCAGCTTAGAAATCCGCCGGGACAGCAACCTATACACAGATACGCAGTATTTT.

This clonotype was recorded many times. The genes are TRBV25-1 and TRBJ1-3, with D perhaps matching TRBD1 (5 bases). The CDR3 extends over 16 amino acids. V shed 8 bases and J shed 0 bases, with 17 bases lying between them. Per the germline V gene, CDR1 is MGHDK and CDR2 is SYGVNS. The CDR3 region is CASSPRGEGSGNTIYF. DNA for the CDR3: TGTGCCAGCTCCCCGCGGGGGGAAGGCTCTGGAAACACCATATATTTT.